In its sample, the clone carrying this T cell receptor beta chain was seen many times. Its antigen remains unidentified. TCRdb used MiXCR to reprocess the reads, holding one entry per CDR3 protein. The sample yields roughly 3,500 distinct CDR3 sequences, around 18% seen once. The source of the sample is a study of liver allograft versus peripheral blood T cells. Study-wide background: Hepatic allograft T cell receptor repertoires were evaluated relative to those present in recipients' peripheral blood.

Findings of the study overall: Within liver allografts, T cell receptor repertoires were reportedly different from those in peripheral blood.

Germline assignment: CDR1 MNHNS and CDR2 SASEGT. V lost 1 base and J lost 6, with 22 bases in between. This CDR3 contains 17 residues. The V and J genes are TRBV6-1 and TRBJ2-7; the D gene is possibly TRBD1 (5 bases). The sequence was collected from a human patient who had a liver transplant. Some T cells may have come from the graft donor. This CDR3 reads CASSEGWSARARIEQYF. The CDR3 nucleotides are TGTGCCAGCAGTGAAGGGTGGTCTGCCAGGGCCCGGATCGAGCAGTACTTC.